Reported below is one T cell receptor (beta chain). Sequencing was performed with immunoSEQ multiplex PCR; in TCRdb, only in-frame clones are kept and a portion is missing. The repertoire holds 280,000 or so clones, with 85% as singletons. This sample stems from a study of blood T cell repertoires in COVID-19. The clonotype comes from a woman aged 45 to 65 who had recovered from COVID-19. Input material: PBMCs or T cells enriched from blood (not recorded which).

The CDR3 nucleotides read TGTGCCAGCAGCCGGGAGACAGGGGTGAACACTGAAGCTTTCTTT. Translating gives CASSRETGVNTEAFF. The V and J genes are TRBV6-5 and TRBJ1-1; 8 bases map to TRBD1. Losses at the gene ends were 6 bases for V and 0 bases for J; bases not matched to a gene: 6. The CDR3 spans 15 residues. In germline, CDR1 is MNHEY, CDR2 SVGAGI.